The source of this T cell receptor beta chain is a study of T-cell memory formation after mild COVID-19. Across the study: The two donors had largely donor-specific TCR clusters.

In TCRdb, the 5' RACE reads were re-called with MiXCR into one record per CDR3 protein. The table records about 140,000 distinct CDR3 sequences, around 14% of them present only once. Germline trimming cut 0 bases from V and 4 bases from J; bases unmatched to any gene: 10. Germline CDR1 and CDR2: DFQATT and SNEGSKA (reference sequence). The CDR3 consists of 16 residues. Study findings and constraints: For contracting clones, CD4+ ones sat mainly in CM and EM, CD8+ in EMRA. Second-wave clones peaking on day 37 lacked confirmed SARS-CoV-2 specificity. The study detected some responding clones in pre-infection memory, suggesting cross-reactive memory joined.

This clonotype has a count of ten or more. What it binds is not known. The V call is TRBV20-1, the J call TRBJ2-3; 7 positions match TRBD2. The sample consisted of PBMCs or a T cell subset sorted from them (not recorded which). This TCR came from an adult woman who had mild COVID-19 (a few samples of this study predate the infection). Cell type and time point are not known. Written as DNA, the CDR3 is TGCAGTGCTAGAGATAGAGGCGGGGGAGACTCAGATACGCAGTATTTT. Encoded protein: CSARDRGGGDSDTQYF.